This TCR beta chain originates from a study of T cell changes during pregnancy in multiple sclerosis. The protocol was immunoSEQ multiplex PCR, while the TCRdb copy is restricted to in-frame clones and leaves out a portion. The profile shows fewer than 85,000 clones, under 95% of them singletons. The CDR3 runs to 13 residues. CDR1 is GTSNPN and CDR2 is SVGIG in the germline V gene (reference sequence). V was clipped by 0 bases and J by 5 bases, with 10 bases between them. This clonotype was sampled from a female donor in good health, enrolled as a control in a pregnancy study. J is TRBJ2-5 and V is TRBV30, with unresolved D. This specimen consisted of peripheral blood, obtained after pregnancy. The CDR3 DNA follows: TGTGCCTGGAGTGTCTCTGCGGCGGAGACCCAGTACTTC. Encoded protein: CAWSVSAAETQYF.